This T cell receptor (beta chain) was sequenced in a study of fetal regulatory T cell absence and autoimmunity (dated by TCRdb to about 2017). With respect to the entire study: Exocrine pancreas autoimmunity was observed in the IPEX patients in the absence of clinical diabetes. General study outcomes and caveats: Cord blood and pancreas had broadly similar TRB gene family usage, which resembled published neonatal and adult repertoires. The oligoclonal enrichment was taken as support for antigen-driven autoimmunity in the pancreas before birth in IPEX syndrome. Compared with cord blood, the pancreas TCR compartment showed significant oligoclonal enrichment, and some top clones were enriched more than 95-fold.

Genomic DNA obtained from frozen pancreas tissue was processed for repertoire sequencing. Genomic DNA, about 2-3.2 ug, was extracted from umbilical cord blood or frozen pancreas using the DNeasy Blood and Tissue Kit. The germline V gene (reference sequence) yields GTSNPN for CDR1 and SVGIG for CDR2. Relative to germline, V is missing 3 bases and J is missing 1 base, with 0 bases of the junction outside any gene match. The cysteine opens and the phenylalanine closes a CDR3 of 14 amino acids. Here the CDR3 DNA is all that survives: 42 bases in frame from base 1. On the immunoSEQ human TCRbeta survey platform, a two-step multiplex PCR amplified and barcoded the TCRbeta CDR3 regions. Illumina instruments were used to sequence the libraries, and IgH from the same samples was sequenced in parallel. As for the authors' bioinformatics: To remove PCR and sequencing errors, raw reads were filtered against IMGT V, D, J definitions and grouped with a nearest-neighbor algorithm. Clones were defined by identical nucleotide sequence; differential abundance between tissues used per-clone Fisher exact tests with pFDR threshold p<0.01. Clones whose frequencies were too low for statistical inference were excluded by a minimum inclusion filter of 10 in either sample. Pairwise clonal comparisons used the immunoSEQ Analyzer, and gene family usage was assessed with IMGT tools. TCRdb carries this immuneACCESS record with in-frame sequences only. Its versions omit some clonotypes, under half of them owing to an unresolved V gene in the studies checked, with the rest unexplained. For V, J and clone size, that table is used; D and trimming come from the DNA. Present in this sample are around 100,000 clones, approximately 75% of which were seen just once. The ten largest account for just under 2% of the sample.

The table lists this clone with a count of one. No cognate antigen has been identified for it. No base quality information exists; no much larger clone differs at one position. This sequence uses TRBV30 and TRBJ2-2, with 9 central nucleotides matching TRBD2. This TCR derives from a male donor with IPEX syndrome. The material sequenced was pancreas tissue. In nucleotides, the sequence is TGTGCCTGGAGACTAGCGGGGAACACCGGGGAGCTGTTTTTT. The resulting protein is CAWRLAGNTGELFF. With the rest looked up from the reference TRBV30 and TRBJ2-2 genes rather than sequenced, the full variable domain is SQTIHQWPATLVQPVGSPLSLECTVEGTSNPNLYWYRQAAGRGLQLLFYSVGIGQISSEVPQNLSASRPQDRQFILSSKKLLLSDSGFYLCAWRLAGNTGELFFGEGSRLTVL.